This entry is about one T cell receptor (beta chain). This record belongs to a study of blood T cell repertoires in COVID-19. For the study at large: The United States, Italy and Spain supplied acute and convalescent COVID-19 samples.

Trimming shortened V by 7 bases and J by 2 bases, and 8 bases separated the two germline ends. Germline CDR1 DFQATT, CDR2 SNEGSKA (reference sequence). There are 11 residues in the CDR3. Source study methods: For nucleated cells, counts were estimated from reference gene primer amplification. The table came from immunoSEQ multiplex PCR; TCRdb's copy has only in-frame clones and leaves some out. V and J calls and clone size are copied from that table; D and trimming were computed from the DNA. Among 150,000 or so clones listed, around 82% were seen once. Seattle's cohort entered during active infection and was followed longitudinally.

This receptor was taken from a man in his sixties with COVID-19, enrolled during active disease. The sample comprised peripheral blood. The chain employs TRBV20-1 and TRBJ1-2; no clear D gene. CDR3 region: CSGPENYGYTF. CDR3 in DNA: TGCAGTGGCCCGGAGAACTATGGCTACACCTTC.